These T cell receptor beta chains were read from a single sample in a study of cytomegalovirus exposure and HLA in healthy donors. Sequencing used immunoSEQ multiplex PCR; TCRdb keeps in-frame clones, though not all of them. The table records over 120,000 clones, around 75% of them present only once. What was sequenced was PBMCs. The receptors were gathered from a young man in good health and CMV-seronegative. The CDR3 runs from the conserved cysteine through the conserved F or W. The D gene is left open where the match is weak. The size entry is marked missing in some rows and otherwise reads once, few, many or a size class.

v_call	j_call	clone_size	d_call	cdr3_aa	cdr3_nt
TRBV4-1	TRBJ2-6	.	.	CASSGRAASGANGLTF	TGCGCCAGCAGCGGCCGGGCCGCCTCTGGGGCCAACGGCCTGACTTTC
TRBV28	TRBJ1-2	.	TRBD1	CASRESGQAYYGYTF	TGTGCCAGCAGGGAGTCGGGACAGGCATACTATGGCTACACCTTC
TRBV9	TRBJ1-5	.	.	CASSSSQESNQPQHF	TGTGCCAGCAGCTCGTCACAGGAGAGCAATCAGCCCCAGCATTTT
TRBV19	TRBJ1-1	.	.	CASSQGNTEAFF	TGTGCCAGTAGTCAGGGGAACACTGAAGCTTTCTTT
TRBV7-2	TRBJ1-1	.	.	CASSDTPGYTEAFF	TGTGCCAGCAGCGATACCCCGGGATACACTGAAGCTTTCTTT
TRBV19	TRBJ1-2	.	.	CASSIPPGDGYTF	TGTGCCAGTAGTATTCCTCCAGGGGATGGCTACACCTTC
TRBV11-3	TRBJ2-5	.	.	CASSTGREETQYF	TGTGCCAGCAGTACAGGCAGGGAAGAGACCCAGTACTTC
TRBV18	TRBJ2-4	.	TRBD1	CASSSPLGQEGIQYF	TGTGCCAGCTCCTCGCCCCTGGGACAGGAAGGGATTCAGTACTTC
TRBV15	TRBJ2-5	few	.	CATSWGRRETQYF	TGTGCCACCAGTTGGGGGCGCAGGGAGACCCAGTACTTC
TRBV7-2	TRBJ2-5	few	TRBD1	CASSLRQGARETQYF	TGTGCCAGCAGCCTAAGACAGGGGGCGCGGGAGACCCAGTACTTC
TRBV5-1	TRBJ2-7	.	.	CASSLDGQSYEQYF	TGCGCCAGCAGCTTGGATGGACAGAGCTACGAGCAGTACTTC
TRBV15	TRBJ1-5	.	.	CATSRVQGGRQPQHF	TGTGCCACCAGCAGAGTACAGGGAGGGCGGCAGCCCCAGCATTTT
TRBV28	TRBJ2-6	few	TRBD2	CASKGLAGGPPGANVLTF	TGTGCCAGCAAAGGACTAGCGGGAGGCCCCCCTGGGGCCAACGTCCTGACTTTC
TRBV5-4	TRBJ2-1	.	.	CASSFPGNEQFF	TGTGCCAGCAGCTTCCCCGGGAATGAGCAGTTCTTC
TRBV28	TRBJ2-7	.	TRBD1	CASKLPGQGYYEQYF	TGTGCCAGCAAACTGCCGGGACAGGGGTACTACGAGCAGTACTTC